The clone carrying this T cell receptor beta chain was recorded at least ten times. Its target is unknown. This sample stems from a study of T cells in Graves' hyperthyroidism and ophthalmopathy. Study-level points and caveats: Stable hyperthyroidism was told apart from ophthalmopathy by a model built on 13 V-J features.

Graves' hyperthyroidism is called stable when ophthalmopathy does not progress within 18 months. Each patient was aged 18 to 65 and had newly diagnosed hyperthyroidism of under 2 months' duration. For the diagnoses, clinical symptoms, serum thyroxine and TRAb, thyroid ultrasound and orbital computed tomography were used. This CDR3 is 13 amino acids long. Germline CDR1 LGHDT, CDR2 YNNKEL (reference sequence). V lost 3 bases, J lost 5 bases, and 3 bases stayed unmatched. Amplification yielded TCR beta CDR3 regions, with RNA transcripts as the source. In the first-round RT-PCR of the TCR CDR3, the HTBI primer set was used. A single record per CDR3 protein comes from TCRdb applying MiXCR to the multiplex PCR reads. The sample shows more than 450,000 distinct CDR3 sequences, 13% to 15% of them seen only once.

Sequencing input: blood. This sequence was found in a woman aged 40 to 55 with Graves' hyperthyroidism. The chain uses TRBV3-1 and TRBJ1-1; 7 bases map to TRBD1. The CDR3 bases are TGTGCCAGCAGCCATTCGGACAGGACTGAAGCTTTCTTT. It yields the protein CASSHSDRTEAFF.